This T cell receptor beta chain was obtained from a study of cytomegalovirus exposure and HLA in healthy donors. PCR was performed using 60 Vbeta and 13 Jbeta primers. Repertoires were generated with immunoSEQ multiplex PCR, while TCRdb's copy carries only in-frame clones and drops some. The profile shows about 240,000 clones, 75% to 85% of them singletons. This clone was seen more than once but under ten times. The sample taken for sequencing was PBMCs. The sequence came from a woman aged 60 to 75 in good health and CMV-seropositive.

CDR3 region: CASSSFHSQETQYF. CDR3 DNA: TGTGCCAGCAGTTCTTTTCACAGCCAAGAGACCCAGTACTTC. The rearrangement links TRBV6-5 to TRBJ2-5; D ambiguous. The germline V and J ends were trimmed by 4 bases and 1 base, with 10 bases remaining between them. Germline V gene data show CDR1 as MNHEY and CDR2 as SVGAGI. The CDR3 contains 14 residues.